Below, 13 T cell receptor beta chains from the same sample are listed, as sequenced in a study of blood T cell repertoires in COVID-19 (dated by TCRdb to about 2020). Library preparation used the immunoSEQ multiplex PCR assay. Not all clones reach the TCRdb copy of this immuneACCESS table, which keeps in-frame sequences only. Checked studies attribute under half of the gap to unresolved V genes and leave the rest unexplained. The sample yields approximately 350,000 clones; around 91% were counted once. The ten largest account for about 1% of the sample. Material: PBMCs or T cells enriched from blood (not recorded which). These receptors were collected from a man aged 18 to 30 who had recovered from COVID-19.

The gene calls are TRBV5-4 and TRBJ2-3; TRBD1 matches at 8 bases. V trimming: 4 bases; J trimming: 3 bases; junction bases outside the gene matches: 7. The CDR3 has 15 amino acids. CDR1 and CDR2 from the germline V gene are SGHNT and YYREEE (reference sequence). The CDR3 nucleotides are TGTGCCAGCAGCCCGCAGGGGGCGCGGACAGATACGCAGTATTTT. Amino acid sequence: CASSPQGARTDTQYF.

This sequence joins TRBV5-4 and TRBJ2-1, with 7 bases fitting TRBD1. V gave up 6 bases and J gave up 1 base; unmatched junction bases: 7. The germline CDR1 and CDR2 sequences are SGHNT and YYREEE (reference sequence). The CDR3 is 15 amino acids. CDR3 DNA: TGTGCCAGCACCCTGGGCAGGGGGTCCTACAATGAGCAGTTCTTC. Its protein is CASTLGRGSYNEQFF.

This clone is a singleton in its sample. The CDR3 reads CSVRTGSGQYF. The CDR3 nucleotides read TGCAGCGTCCGGACAGGGTCAGGGCAGTACTTC. The gene calls are TRBV29-1 and TRBJ2-7; 8 bases agree with TRBD1. With 6 bases clipped from V and 9 bases from J, the junction kept 7 bases outside the gene matches. CDR1 is SQVTM and CDR2 is ANQGSEA in the germline V gene. The CDR3 consists of 11 residues.

V usage is TRBV28 and J usage is TRBJ2-2, with 9 positions matching TRBD2. Germline-derived CDR1 and CDR2 are MDHEN and SYDVKM. CDR3 length: 18 residues. The trim removed 3 bases at V and 3 bases at J, leaving 11 bases unmatched. This CDR3 is CASSLPFRLAGHTGELFF. As DNA, the CDR3 is TGTGCCAGCAGTTTGCCATTCAGGCTAGCGGGACACACCGGGGAGCTGTTTTTT. The entire variable domain, with the rest obtained from reference TRBV28 and TRBJ2-2, is as follows: DVKVTQSSRYLVKRTGEKVFLECVQDMDHENMFWYRQDPGLGLRLIYFSYDVKMKEKGDIPEGYSVSREKKERFSLILESASTNQTSMYLCASSLPFRLAGHTGELFFGEGSRLTVL.

The CDR3 region has the DNA TGTGCCAGCAGTTACTCACAGGGGGCTAATTCACCCCTCCACTTT. Protein sequence: CASSYSQGANSPLHF. The rearrangement joins TRBV6-5 to TRBJ1-6; TRBD1 matches at 9 bases. Germline V CDR1 and CDR2: MNHEY, SVGAGI. CDR3 size: 15 residues. V lost 0 bases, J lost 6 bases, and 0 bases stayed unmatched.

This clone was counted a single time. The V and J genes are TRBV7-9 and TRBJ1-1, with D unresolved. CDR3 length: 13 residues. Trimming removed 10 bases at V and 0 bases at J, with 12 bases between. Germline CDR1 is SEHNR and CDR2 is FQNEAQ (reference sequence). The CDR3 coding sequence is TGTGCCACTATCCGGAGTTTGAACACTGAAGCTTTCTTT. Its translation: CATIRSLNTEAFF.

The chain recombines TRBV7-3 with TRBJ2-2; 12 bases agree with TRBD1. With V trimmed by 6 bases and J by 7 bases, 9 bases remained unmatched. Germline V gene data show CDR1 as SGHTA and CDR2 as FQGTGA. The CDR3 extends over 16 amino acids. CDR3 bases: TGTGCCAGCAGGGACCCGGGACAGGGGGCCGGCGGGGAGCTGTTTTTT. It yields the protein CASRDPGQGAGGELFF.

V is TRBV28 and J is TRBJ2-7; D gene uncertain. The V gene lost 5 bases and the J gene lost 7 bases, with 12 bases spanning the gap. The CDR3 spans 12 residues. Germline lookup yields CDR1 MDHEN and CDR2 SYDVKM. CDR3 in amino acids: CASSALVWEQYF. The CDR3, as DNA: TGTGCCAGCAGTGCACTTGTGTGGGAGCAGTACTTC.

The CDR3 sequence: CASSLGGRTVLGEAFF. The CDR3 DNA reads TGTGCCAGCAGCTTAGGAGGTCGGACAGTTTTAGGTGAAGCTTTCTTT. The rearrangement links TRBV7-2 to TRBJ1-1, with D perhaps TRBD1 (6 bases). Trimming pared 1 base from V and 7 bases from J, leaving 19 bases between. The CDR3 consists of 16 residues. Germline values: CDR1 SGHTA, CDR2 FQGNSA.

This chain connects TRBV19 to TRBJ2-3; D not certain. This CDR3 is built from 14 residues. Trimming took off 2 bases at V and 10 bases at J, with 16 bases between the two ends. Germline-derived CDR1 and CDR2 are LNHDA and SQIVND (reference sequence). CDR3 residues: CASSISPRSRAQYF. The DNA for the CDR3 is TGTGCCAGTAGTATATCCCCCCGGTCGAGAGCGCAGTATTTT.

The gene calls are TRBV15 and TRBJ2-3, with D maybe TRBD2 (5 bases). CDR1 is LNHNV, CDR2 YYDKDF, per germline (reference sequence). The CDR3 loop spans 14 amino acids. Trimming shortened V by 1 base and J by 0 bases, and 5 bases separated the two germline ends. The CDR3 DNA reads as TGTGCCACCAGCAGAGCGGGGAGCACAGATACGCAGTATTTT. Translating it yields CATSRAGSTDTQYF.

This clone is a singleton in its sample. The chain recombines TRBV19 with TRBJ2-3; TRBD1 matches 8 bases. CDR1 and CDR2 from the germline V gene are LNHDA and SQIVND (reference sequence). The CDR3 has 13 amino acids. Trimming took 10 bases from V and 3 from J; bases not matched to a gene: 6. CDR3 nucleotides: TGTGCCACCGGACAGGGACATACAGATACGCAGTATTTT. Protein product: CATGQGHTDTQYF.

The DNA for the CDR3 is TGTGCCAGCAGTGCACACCGGGACAGGGCTAATGAGCAGTTCTTC. Protein product: CASSAHRDRANEQFF. The chain uses TRBV6-2 or TRBV6-3 and TRBJ2-1, with 9 nucleotides matching TRBD1. With V trimmed by 5 bases and J by 7 bases, 9 bases remained unmatched. CDR1 is MNHEY, CDR2 SVGEGT, per germline. This CDR3 spans 15 amino acids.